The next 22 T cell receptor beta chains were all read from a single sample in a study of T cells in localized non-small cell lung cancer. Produced via immunoSEQ multiplex PCR; TCRdb's table is partial and in-frame only. The repertoire includes about 45,000 clones, around nine tenths of them detected once, and about 11% sits in the top ten. Source: PBMCs, taken before any cancer treatment. These receptors all come from a woman aged 40 to 75 with stage II lung adenocarcinoma.

The J gene is TRBJ1-4, the V gene TRBV5-4; no firm D call. CDR1 and CDR2 from the germline V gene are SGHNT and YYREEE (reference sequence). The V and J ends lost 0 bases and 6 bases respectively, with 9 bases between them. This CDR3 has 14 amino acids. CDR3 loop: CASSLDMGDEKLFF. CDR3 nucleotides: TGTGCCAGCAGCTTGGACATGGGAGATGAAAAACTGTTTTTT.

This clone was observed once. The chain combines TRBV5-6 with TRBJ2-5; the D gene could be TRBD1 or TRBD2 (5 bases each). The CDR3 is 14 amino acids. CDR1 is SGHDT and CDR2 is YYEEEE in the germline V gene. Trimming cost V 1 base and J 7 bases, with 14 bases left between them. The CDR3 sequence: CASSLSGTVPTQYF. CDR3 bases: TGTGCCAGCAGCTTGTCCGGGACCGTGCCGACCCAGTACTTC.

Only a few counts were recorded for this clone. The chain couples TRBV2 to TRBJ2-7; D unclear. This CDR3 comprises 11 residues. CDR1 SNHLY and CDR2 FYNNEI come from the germline V gene. The V gene lost 10 bases and the J gene lost 1 base, with 8 bases spanning the gap. The DNA for the CDR3 is TGTGCCACCGCTGGTTCCTACGAGCAGTACTTC. It specifies CATAGSYEQYF.

This chain joins TRBV20-1 and TRBJ1-2, with 7 positions matching TRBD1. CDR3 length equals 11 residues. Germline V gene data show CDR1 as DFQATT and CDR2 as SNEGSKA (reference sequence). The DNA for the CDR3 is TGCTCCATTGACAGGGATTATGGCTACACCTTC. The encoded protein is CSIDRDYGYTF.

The chain couples TRBV5-1 to TRBJ2-5; a weak D match, TRBD2 (5 bases). The germline V gene encodes CDR1 SGHRS and CDR2 YFSETQ. There are 14 residues in the CDR3. Trimming cost V 0 bases and J 5 bases, with 11 bases left between them. The CDR3 protein is CASSLGRRRETQYF. CDR3 sequence (DNA): TGCGCCAGCAGCTTGGGGAGGAGGCGTGAGACCCAGTACTTC.

This clone has more than one count but fewer than ten. This chain uses TRBV7-9 with TRBJ1-2; D not resolved. Germline CDR1 SEHNR, CDR2 FQNEAQ (reference sequence). V was shortened by 5 bases and J by 2 bases, with 9 bases between the two germline ends. CDR3 length equals 13 residues. CDR3 sequence (DNA): TGTGCCAGCAGCCCCCCGTGGAACTATGGCTACACCTTC. Its protein is CASSPPWNYGYTF.

V is TRBV7-8 and J is TRBJ1-1; D possibly corresponds to TRBD1 (5 bases). The ends were cut back, 5 bases at V and 1 base at J, with 14 bases in the middle. The CDR3 runs 15 residues. Germline V gene data show CDR1 as SGHVS and CDR2 as FQNEAQ. In nucleotides, the CDR3 is TGTGCCAGCAGCGCGCAAGACAGTGCGAACACTGAAGCTTTCTTT. As protein: CASSAQDSANTEAFF.

This clone was seen only a few times. The rearrangement links TRBV5-8 to TRBJ2-7; 8 bases are shared with TRBD1. The CDR3 has 16 residues. Germline CDR1 SGHTS, CDR2 YDEGEE. J was trimmed by 3 bases and V by 4 bases; bases with no gene match: 12. This chain's CDR3 is CASSRYWTGFVYEQYF. The DNA for the CDR3 is TGTGCCAGCAGCCGGTATTGGACAGGGTTTGTCTACGAGCAGTACTTC.

The chain joins TRBV19 to TRBJ2-6; tentatively, D is TRBD2 (6 bases). V gave up 1 base and J gave up 1 base, with 11 bases separating them. The CDR3 extends over 17 amino acids. Per germline, CDR1 LNHDA and CDR2 SQIVND (reference sequence). Here the CDR3 DNA reads TGTGCCAGTAGTATAGTCATGGGGGGATCTGGGGCCAACGTCCTGACTTTC. Translating gives CASSIVMGGSGANVLTF.

CDR3 sequence (DNA): TGCAGCGTTGGACTCAACACCGGGGAGCTGTTTTTT. Amino acid sequence: CSVGLNTGELFF. The J gene is TRBJ2-2, the V gene TRBV29-1; D is ambiguous. This CDR3 region has 12 residues. Germline V gene lookup returns CDR1 SQVTM and CDR2 ANQGSEA. V shed 4 bases and J shed 2 bases, with 5 bases lying between them.

The chain carries TRBV5-1 and TRBJ1-2; D unclear. There are 12 residues in the CDR3. Germline assignment: CDR1 SGHRS and CDR2 YFSETQ. The germline V and J ends were trimmed by 0 bases and 4 bases, with 4 bases remaining between them. The CDR3: CASSLDSYGYTF. CDR3 nucleotide sequence: TGCGCCAGCAGCTTGGATTCCTATGGCTACACCTTC.

CDR3 amino acids: CASSIGDRGVNQPQHF. The CDR3 bases are TGTGCCAGTAGTATAGGGGACAGGGGCGTCAATCAGCCCCAGCATTTT. V and J are TRBV19 and TRBJ1-5; 10 positions agree with TRBD1. V lost 1 base, J lost 3 bases, and 3 bases stayed unmatched. Germline V gives CDR1 LNHDA, CDR2 SQIVND (reference sequence). CDR3 size: 16 residues.

V gene TRBV29-1 combines with J gene TRBJ2-1; D may be TRBD2 (6 bases). The CDR3 is 14 amino acids. V shed 0 bases and J shed 7 bases, with 13 bases lying between them. The germline V gene has CDR1 SQVTM and CDR2 ANQGSEA. DNA of the CDR3: TGCAGCGTTGAAGAGGGCGGGAACCTAAATGAGCAGTTCTTC. Its protein is CSVEEGGNLNEQFF.

This clone was seen only once. The chain links TRBV28 to TRBJ1-4; 11 positions match TRBD1. V shed 6 bases and J 8 bases; nucleotides not matched to a gene: 2. CDR1 MDHEN and CDR2 SYDVKM come from the germline V gene. The CDR3 runs to 13 residues. DNA of the CDR3: TGTGCCAGCAGATGGGACAGGGGGGAAAAACTGTTTTTT. As protein: CASRWDRGEKLFF.

This clone was detected once. The V gene is TRBV6-6, the J gene TRBJ1-2; TRBD1 might be the D (6 bases). The germline V gene encodes CDR1 MNHNY and CDR2 SVGAGI (reference sequence). Trimming took off 7 bases at V and 0 bases at J, with 15 bases between the two ends. The CDR3 is made up of 15 amino acids. CDR3 nucleotides: TGTGCCAGCACCCGGACAGAAGGCCCTAACTATGGCTACACCTTC. It is translated as CASTRTEGPNYGYTF.

The V gene is TRBV5-4, the J gene TRBJ1-2; maybe TRBD1 (5 bases). The germline V and J ends were trimmed by 0 bases and 8 bases, with 14 bases remaining between them. The germline CDR1 and CDR2 sequences are SGHNT and YYREEE (reference sequence). CDR3 size: 14 residues. The CDR3 region is CASSLAGESRGYTF. The CDR3 bases are TGTGCCAGCAGCTTGGCGGGGGAATCGAGAGGCTACACCTTC.

The rearrangement uses TRBV7-8 and TRBJ2-5; 15 bases align to TRBD2. V shed 3 bases and J 7 bases; nucleotides not matched to a gene: 6. The CDR3 contains 16 residues. CDR1 is SGHVS and CDR2 is FQNEAQ in the germline V gene. The CDR3: CASSFGLAGGRGTQYF. DNA of the CDR3: TGTGCCAGCAGCTTCGGACTAGCGGGGGGGCGTGGGACCCAGTACTTC.

The chain joins TRBV7-6 to TRBJ1-5; D possibly corresponds to TRBD1 (5 bases). Germline V gene sequence: CDR1 SGHVS, CDR2 FNYEAQ. Trimming removed 5 bases at V and 1 base at J, with 12 bases between. This CDR3 has 15 residues. The CDR3 loop is CASSLGGLSNQPQHF. CDR3 nucleotides: TGTGCCAGCAGCCTCGGGGGTTTGAGCAATCAGCCCCAGCATTTT.

V gene TRBV27 combines with J gene TRBJ2-3; possible D gene TRBD1, 5 bases. Per germline, CDR1 MNHEY and CDR2 SMNVEV (reference sequence). V dropped 8 bases and J dropped 5 bases, with 17 bases sitting between them. The CDR3 has 14 residues. The CDR3 DNA follows: TGTGCCAGCCGATCCTTAGGGGTGATAGATACGCAGTATTTT. This sequence encodes CASRSLGVIDTQYF.

The gene calls are TRBV19 and TRBJ1-3; D call uncertain. The germline V and J ends were trimmed by 5 bases and 1 base, with 12 bases remaining between them. CDR1 and CDR2 (germline): LNHDA, SQIVND (reference sequence). This CDR3 is built from 15 residues. The CDR3 spells CASSASTVSGNTIYF. CDR3 nucleotides: TGTGCCAGTAGTGCCAGCACAGTTTCTGGAAACACCATATATTTT.

In this sample, this clone turned up once. V and J are TRBV6-1 and TRBJ1-1; the match to TRBD1 covers 8 bases. This CDR3 is built from 15 residues. V shed 3 bases and J 3 bases; nucleotides not matched to a gene: 6. Germline V gene data show CDR1 as MNHNS and CDR2 as SASEGT. The CDR3 sequence: CASSELTGGYTEAFF. In DNA, the CDR3 is TGTGCCAGCAGTGAGCTTACAGGGGGGTACACTGAAGCTTTCTTT.

In DNA form, the CDR3 reads TGTGCCAGCAGTATGACAGGGTCGTCCGCGGCTAATGAAAAACTGTTTTTT. Amino acid sequence: CASSMTGSSAANEKLFF. The chain uses TRBV28 and TRBJ1-4, with 7 bases aligning to TRBD1. CDR3 length: 17 residues. V was pared by 5 bases and J by 3 bases, with 12 bases of the junction left unmatched. The germline gives CDR1 MDHEN, CDR2 SYDVKM.